The 8 T cell receptor beta chains presented below share a single source sample, sequenced in a study of blood T cell repertoires in COVID-19. The table came from immunoSEQ multiplex PCR; TCRdb's copy has only in-frame clones and leaves some out. The table lists more than 300,000 clones, 70% to 90% of them singletons, with approximately 5% in the top ten. Specimen: PBMCs or T cells enriched from blood (not recorded which). These receptors all come from a woman in her thirties who had recovered from COVID-19.

The chain uses TRBV6-5 and TRBJ1-1; D is ambiguous. V was cut by 2 bases and J by 5 bases, with 12 bases left in between. This CDR3 has 14 residues. Germline CDR1 reads MNHEY; CDR2 reads SVGAGI. The CDR3 coding sequence is TGTGCCAGCAGTTACGGCCAGGAGGGTACTGAAGCTTTCTTT. Its protein product is CASSYGQEGTEAFF.

The count of this clone is one. The J gene is TRBJ1-2, the V gene TRBV30; possible D gene TRBD1, 5 bases. CDR1 and CDR2 from the germline V gene are GTSNPN and SVGIG (reference sequence). The CDR3 consists of 11 residues. Trimming stripped 5 bases from V and 8 bases from J, with 12 bases between. The CDR3 spells CAWWGDAGYTF. The CDR3 DNA is TGTGCCTGGTGGGGGGATGCCGGCTACACCTTC.

The chain combines TRBV19 with TRBJ1-5, with D possibly being TRBD1 (5 bases). The CDR3 spans 13 residues. Germline loops: CDR1 LNHDA, CDR2 SQIVND (reference sequence). V lost 5 bases, J lost 9 bases, and 14 bases lay in between. The CDR3 loop is CASSAQGPGPQHF. The CDR3 DNA reads as TGTGCCAGTAGTGCCCAGGGCCCGGGGCCCCAGCATTTT.

The gene calls are TRBV4-2 and TRBJ2-3; D perhaps matches TRBD2 (6 bases). Looked up from germline, CDR1 is LGHNA and CDR2 is YNFKEQ. Trimming removed 1 base from V and 5 bases from J, with 7 bases in between. The CDR3 spans 13 residues. The DNA for the CDR3 is TGTGCCAGCAGCCAAGGGGGAGGAGATACGCAGTATTTT. This gives the protein CASSQGGGDTQYF.

This rearrangement joins TRBV3-1 (or the pseudogene TRBV3-2) to TRBJ2-1, with 9 bases lining up with TRBD1. The CDR3 totals 15 residues. Germline CDR1 reads LGHDT; CDR2 reads YNNKEL (reference sequence). V shed 4 bases, J shed 5 bases, and the junction held 6 bases outside the gene matches. This CDR3 reads CASSPRTGVHNEQFF. The CDR3 DNA is TGTGCCAGCAGCCCTCGGACAGGGGTACACAATGAGCAGTTCTTC.

The chain combines TRBV27 with TRBJ2-1, with 7 bases matching TRBD1. There are 18 residues in the CDR3. With V trimmed by 0 bases and J by 0 bases, 8 bases remained unmatched. The germline V gene has CDR1 MNHEY and CDR2 SMNVEV (reference sequence). The DNA of the CDR3 is TGTGCCAGCAGTTTATCGGGACAGAGAATTAGCTCCTACAATGAGCAGTTCTTC. Its translation is CASSLSGQRISSYNEQFF.

As concerns this clone: At one of its ends the junction is not consistent with the germline gene, which may arise from a read error. The chain joins TRBV14 to TRBJ1-1; TRBD1 aligns across 7 bases. The length of the CDR3 is 13 residues. The germline V gene encodes CDR1 SGHDN and CDR2 FVKESK. DNA for the CDR3: TGTGCCAGCAGCCAAATTTTCGGACAGGAACCTGGCTTT. This encodes CASSQIFGQEPGF.

The chain combines TRBV7-2 with TRBJ2-3; D may be TRBD1 (6 bases). The CDR3 totals 16 residues. The ends were cut back, 0 bases at V and 4 bases at J, with 14 bases in the middle. Germline loops: CDR1 SGHTA, CDR2 FQGNSA. Here the CDR3 reads CASSLAPGVAPDTQYF. Here the CDR3 DNA reads TGTGCCAGCAGCTTAGCCCCAGGGGTGGCTCCAGATACGCAGTATTTT. Filled out from reference TRBV7-2 and TRBJ2-3, the complete variable domain reads GAGVSQSPSNKVTEKGKDVELRCDPISGHTALYWYRQSLGQGLEFLIYFQGNSAPDKSGLPSDRFSAERTGGSVSTLTIQRTQQEDSAVYLCASSLAPGVAPDTQYFGPGTRLTVL.